One and the same sample provided the 3 T cell receptor beta chains below, sequenced in a study of CD8+CD57+ T cells in acquired aplastic anemia. Before being chosen for sequencing, patients had shown CD8+CD57+ cell expansion by flow cytometry. The use of genomic DNA as template underpinned the TCR beta VDJ and CDR3 profiling. Via MiXCR, TCRdb re-called the reads, giving one row per CDR3 protein. The table lists about 200,000 distinct CDR3 sequences, approximately 51% of them singletons, with 15% to 20% in the top ten. Input material: sorted CD4+, CD8+, or CD8+CD57+ T cells (not recorded which) from PBMCs. The receptors were sampled from a human donor with aplastic anemia.

This clonotype was seen ten or more times. The J gene is TRBJ1-3, the V gene TRBV6-1; D might be TRBD1 (5 bases). The CDR3 runs to 14 residues. Trimming removed 3 bases at V and 2 bases at J, with 8 bases between. Germline V CDR1 and CDR2: MNHNS, SASEGT. The CDR3 nucleotides read TGTGCCAGCAGTGAGGCAGGGCCTGGAAACACCATATATTTT. Translated: CASSEAGPGNTIYF.

The chain employs TRBV20-1 and TRBJ2-7, with 8 bases matching TRBD1. This CDR3 contains 15 residues. V was pared by 3 bases and J by 4 bases, with 11 bases of the junction left unmatched. CDR1 DFQATT and CDR2 SNEGSKA come from the germline V gene (reference sequence). The CDR3 protein is CSARVGTGGFYEQYF. CDR3 nucleotide sequence: TGCAGTGCTAGGGTCGGAACAGGGGGTTTTTACGAGCAGTACTTC.

The V and J genes are TRBV7-3 and TRBJ2-3; the match to TRBD2 covers 14 bases. After removal of 4 bases from V and 1 base from J, the junction contained 7 bases not matched to a gene. CDR1 SGHTA and CDR2 FQGTGA come from the germline V gene. The CDR3 totals 18 residues. The CDR3 reads CASSSGLAGGWGTDTQYF. CDR3 DNA: TGTGCCAGCAGCTCTGGACTAGCGGGAGGTTGGGGCACAGATACGCAGTATTTT.